A selection of T cell receptor beta chains follows, all from one sample in a study of blood T cell repertoires in COVID-19. TCRdb's table, derived via immunoSEQ multiplex PCR, lists solely in-frame clones and lacks some. The sample shows more than 250,000 clones, 70% to 90% of them seen only once. Sequencing was carried out using PBMCs or T cells enriched from blood (not recorded which). These receptors came from a man younger than 45 who had recovered from COVID-19. The CDR3 runs from the conserved cysteine through the conserved F or W. D genes are given only for firm matches. Some rows mark clone size as missing; the rest say once, few, many or name a class of expanded clone.

length	D	size	V	J	DNA	CDR3
14	-	-	TRBV18	TRBJ1-5	TGTGCCAGCTCACCGACAGGCCGGAATCAGCCCCAGCATTTT	CASSPTGRNQPQHF
18	TRBD2	-	TRBV5-6	TRBJ2-5	TGTGCCAGCAGCCGCGGGAGGGCTCGCGTGCGGGAACAAGAGACCCAGTACTTC	CASSRGRARVREQETQYF
15	TRBD2	-	TRBV5-6	TRBJ2-7	TGTGCCAGCAGCAAGCGACTAGCGGGGCAGTACGAGCAGTACTTC	CASSKRLAGQYEQYF
13	TRBD1	-	TRBV7-3	TRBJ1-2	TGTGCCAGCAGCTTAACTACAGGGGCCGGCTACACCTTC	CASSLTTGAGYTF
15	-	-	TRBV6-1	TRBJ1-2	TGTGCCAGCAGTGAAGTGGGGGCCAGGGCTCGAGGCTACACCTTC	CASSEVGARARGYTF
14	-	-	TRBV18	TRBJ1-1	TGTGCCAGCTCACCACCCGCCGCGGAGGGTAGAGCTTTCTTT	CASSPPAAEGRAFF
16	TRBD1	-	TRBV4-1	TRBJ2-2	TGCGCCAGCAGCCAGGCCGGGACAGGGGACACCGGGGAGCTGTTTTTT	CASSQAGTGDTGELFF
11	TRBD1	few	TRBV20-1	TRBJ1-2	TGCAGTGCCCTAGGACAGGACGGCTACACCTTC	CSALGQDGYTF
12	-	-	TRBV4-1	TRBJ2-7	TGCGCCAGCAGCCTCCGAGGCGAGAAGCAGTACTTC	CASSLRGEKQYF
13	-	-	TRBV5-1	TRBJ1-2	TGCGCCAGCAGCTTGGCGGGTGACTATGGCTACACCTTC	CASSLAGDYGYTF
14	-	-	TRBV10-1	TRBJ1-5	TGCGCCAGCAGTGAGGCGGGGGCCGATCAGCCCCAGCATTTT	CASSEAGADQPQHF
13	TRBD2	-	TRBV3-1/TRBV3-2	TRBJ2-3	TGTGCCAGTACGGGAGGGGCCCCCTTTACGCAGTATTTT	CASTGGAPFTQYF
15	TRBD1	-	TRBV2	TRBJ2-1	TGTGCCAGCCCCCTGGGTGGACAGGGTCGGGTTGAGCAGTTCTTC	CASPLGGQGRVEQFF
14	-	-	TRBV19	TRBJ1-3	TGTGCCAGTAGTTGGCGGGTTGCTGGAAACACCATATATTTT	CASSWRVAGNTIYF
16	TRBD1	-	TRBV5-1	TRBJ1-1	TGCGCCAGCAGCTCCGGACAGGGGGCGGGTGGCACTGAAGCTTTCTTT	CASSSGQGAGGTEAFF
15	-	-	TRBV3-1/TRBV3-2	TRBJ2-7	TGTGCCAGCAGCCCCACCACACACAGGGTCGACGAGCAGTACTTC	CASSPTTHRVDEQYF
15	-	-	TRBV5-1	TRBJ2-1	TGCGCCAGCAGCTTGGATGCGACAGAGTACAATGAGCAGTTCTTC	CASSLDATEYNEQFF
15	-	-	TRBV7-9	TRBJ1-1	TGTGCCAGCAGCCCCGCCGCTTCACGGCGGACTGAAGCTTTCTTT	CASSPAASRRTEAFF
16	TRBD1	-	TRBV2	TRBJ1-6	TGTGCCAGCAGTGAAGCGATAGGGACAGGGAGCCCACCCCTCCACTTT	CASSEAIGTGSPPLHF
15	TRBD2	-	TRBV5-4	TRBJ2-3	TGTGCCAGCAGATCGAGACTAGCGGAAACAGATACGCAGTATTTT	CASRSRLAETDTQYF
13	-	once	TRBV24-1	TRBJ2-7	TGTGCCACCAGTGACCCGACTCACTACGAGCAGTACTTC	CATSDPTHYEQYF
13	-	-	TRBV6-1	TRBJ2-7	TGTGCCAGCAGTGAGCCTGGCGGATACGAGCAGTACTTC	CASSEPGGYEQYF
11	-	-	TRBV20-1	TRBJ1-2	TGCAGTGCTAGTGCCTTCTATGGCTACACCTTC	CSASAFYGYTF
15	-	-	TRBV5-1	TRBJ1-2	TGCGCCAGCAGCTTGGCGACGGAAGGGGTCTATGGCTACACCTTC	CASSLATEGVYGYTF
16	-	-	TRBV5-4	TRBJ1-1	TGTGCCAGCAGCTTGTTCTTGGGGACAAGAAACACTGAAGCTTTCTTT	CASSLFLGTRNTEAFF
12	-	-	TRBV7-9	TRBJ1-1	TGTGCCAGCAGCTTTTGGCAGAATGAAGCTTTCTTT	CASSFWQNEAFF
16	-	-	TRBV5-1	TRBJ1-2	TGCGCCAGCAGCCATACTCCTATAGAGGGTACCTATGGCTACACCTTC	CASSHTPIEGTYGYTF
11	-	-	TRBV5-1	TRBJ2-7	TGCGCCAGCAGCTCTTCGACAGAGCAGTACTTC	CASSSSTEQYF
13	TRBD1	-	TRBV10-3	TRBJ1-4	TGTGCCTCAACAGGGGGCCCTAATGAAAAACTGTTTTTT	CASTGGPNEKLFF
15	TRBD2	-	TRBV6-5	TRBJ2-1	TGTGCCAGCACCTTTAGCGGGGGGTCCTACAATGAGCAGTTCTTC	CASTFSGGSYNEQFF
16	-	-	TRBV7-9	TRBJ2-7	TGTGCCAGCAGCCCCGGGCGGGCGGGGCCATCCTACGAGCAGTACTTC	CASSPGRAGPSYEQYF
14	TRBD2	-	TRBV3-1/TRBV3-2	TRBJ2-7	TGTGCCAGCAGCCAACGAGCGGGGGGTGACGAGCAGTACTTC	CASSQRAGGDEQYF
16	TRBD1	-	TRBV2	TRBJ2-1	TGTGCCAGCAGTCAGGGGGCCGGGACAGGGATGTATGAGCAGTTCTTC	CASSQGAGTGMYEQFF
15	TRBD2	once	TRBV6-5	TRBJ2-2	TGTGCCAGCAAACCCGGGGGGGCCGTCTCCGGGGAGCTGTTTTTT	CASKPGGAVSGELFF
17	TRBD1	-	TRBV5-1	TRBJ1-4	TGCGCCAGCAGCTTGGACCCAGGGGGCATTTGGAGTGAAAAACTGTTTTTT	CASSLDPGGIWSEKLFF
16	-	-	TRBV7-3	TRBJ1-6	TGTGCCAGCAGCCCCCAGCCAGCGGGGTCAAGTTCACCCCTCCACTTT	CASSPQPAGSSSPLHF
12	-	-	TRBV6-4	TRBJ2-1	TGTGCCAGCAGTGTCCCGACTCGCGAGCAGTTCTTC	CASSVPTREQFF
13	TRBD1	-	TRBV6-5	TRBJ1-2	TGTGCCAGTATGAACCGACAGGGTAGTGGCTACACCTTC	CASMNRQGSGYTF
15	TRBD2	few	TRBV6-5	TRBJ2-1	TGTGCCAGCAGTCCGCGGGGGGGCGGGTACAATGAGCAGTTCTTC	CASSPRGGGYNEQFF
13	-	-	TRBV19	TRBJ1-2	TGTGCCAGTACCTCCTGGGGCGTCTATGGCTACACCTTC	CASTSWGVYGYTF
16	-	once	TRBV11-2	TRBJ1-6	TGTGCCAGCAGCTTAGAGTCGAGCTCCTATAATTCACCCCTCCACTTT	CASSLESSSYNSPLHF
13	TRBD1	-	TRBV5-1	TRBJ1-1	TGCGCCAGCAGCACACAGGGGGCCCTTGAAGCTTTCTTT	CASSTQGALEAFF
15	-	-	TRBV9	TRBJ1-5	TGTGCCAGCAGCGTAGAGGGGCAGAGCAATCAGCCCCAGCATTTT	CASSVEGQSNQPQHF
14	-	-	TRBV27	TRBJ2-7	TGTGCCAGCAGTTTTTGGGGCAACTCCTACGAGCAGTACTTC	CASSFWGNSYEQYF
13	-	-	TRBV30	TRBJ2-7	TGTGCCTGGAACAAACAGGAACGAAGGGAGCAGTACTTC	CAWNKQERREQYF
15	TRBD1	-	TRBV5-1	TRBJ1-2	TGCGCCAGCAGCGGAGGACAGGGGGCAAACTATGGCTACACCTTC	CASSGGQGANYGYTF
13	-	-	TRBV7-3	TRBJ1-1	TGTGCCAGCAGCTTAAGGCAAAACACTGAAGCTTTCTTT	CASSLRQNTEAFF
13	TRBD1	-	TRBV25-1	TRBJ1-2	TGTGCCAGCAGTGCCCGGACAGGGTCTGGCTACACCTTC	CASSARTGSGYTF
15	-	-	TRBV5-8	TRBJ1-5	TGTGCCAGCAGAGAGACGGGATTCCTGGATCAGCCCCAGCATTTT	CASRETGFLDQPQHF